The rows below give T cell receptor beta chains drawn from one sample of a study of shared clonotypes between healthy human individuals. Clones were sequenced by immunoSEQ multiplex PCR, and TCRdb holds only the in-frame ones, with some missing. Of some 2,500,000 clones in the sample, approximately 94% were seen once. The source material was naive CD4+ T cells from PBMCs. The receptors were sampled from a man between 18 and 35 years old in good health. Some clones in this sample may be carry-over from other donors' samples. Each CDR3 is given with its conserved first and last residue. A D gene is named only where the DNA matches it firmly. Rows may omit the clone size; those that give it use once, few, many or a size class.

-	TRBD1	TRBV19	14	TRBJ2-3	CAARGTGSSSTQYF	TGTGCCGCGCGCGGGACAGGTTCCTCTTCGACGCAGTATTTT
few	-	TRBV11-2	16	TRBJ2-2	CASSWWRSSNTGELFF	TGTGCCAGCAGCTGGTGGCGGAGTTCGAACACCGGGGAGCTGTTTTTT
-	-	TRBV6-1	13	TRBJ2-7	CAINRQGGYEQYF	TGTGCCATCAACCGGCAGGGGGGCTACGAGCAGTACTTC
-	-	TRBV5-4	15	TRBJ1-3	CASSSDGGPGNTIYF	TGTGCCAGCAGCTCGGACGGGGGCCCTGGAAACACCATATATTTT
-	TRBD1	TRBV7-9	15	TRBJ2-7	CASSPGQGDSYEQYF	TGTGCCAGCAGCCCAGGACAGGGGGACTCCTACGAGCAGTACTTC
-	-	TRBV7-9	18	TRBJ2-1	CASSFFALRGPLPNEQFF	TGTGCCAGCAGCTTTTTTGCCCTTAGAGGCCCTTTACCCAATGAGCAGTTCTTC
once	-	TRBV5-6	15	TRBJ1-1	CASTDLGDPDSEAFF	TGTGCCAGCACCGACTTAGGGGACCCCGATAGTGAAGCTTTCTTT
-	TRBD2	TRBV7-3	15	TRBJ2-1	CASSLRLAGNNEQFF	TGTGCCAGCAGCTTGCGACTAGCGGGGAACAATGAGCAGTTCTTC
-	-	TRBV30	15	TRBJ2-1	CASHRGRSSYNEQFF	TGTGCCTCTCATCGGGGCAGGAGCTCCTACAATGAGCAGTTCTTC
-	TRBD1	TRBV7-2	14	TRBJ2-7	CASSPRDSRREQYF	TGTGCCAGCAGCCCGAGGGACAGCCGGCGGGAGCAGTACTTC
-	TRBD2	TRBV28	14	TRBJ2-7	CASSPSGSRYEQYF	TGTGCCAGCAGCCCCAGCGGGAGTCGGTACGAGCAGTACTTC
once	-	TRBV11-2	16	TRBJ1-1	CASSAVFGHPNTEAFF	TGTGCCAGCAGCGCAGTCTTTGGGCACCCGAACACTGAAGCTTTCTTT
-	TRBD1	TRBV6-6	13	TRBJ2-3	CASSRQGTDTQYF	TGTGCCAGCAGCCGACAGGGTACAGATACGCAGTATTTT
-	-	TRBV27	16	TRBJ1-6	CASSKRRPESNSPLHF	TGTGCCAGCAGTAAACGGAGGCCAGAGAGTAATTCACCCCTCCACTTT
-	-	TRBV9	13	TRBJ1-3	CASSVGPADTIYF	TGTGCCAGCAGCGTAGGACCTGCTGACACCATATATTTT
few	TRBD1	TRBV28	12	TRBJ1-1	CAIGDRGLEAFF	TGTGCCATCGGGGACAGGGGACTAGAAGCTTTCTTT
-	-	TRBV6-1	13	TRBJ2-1	CASGELWGNEQFF	TGTGCCAGCGGTGAGCTGTGGGGGAATGAGCAGTTCTTC
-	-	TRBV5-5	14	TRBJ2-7	CASSSVGLSYEQYF	TGTGCCAGCAGCTCCGTGGGCCTTTCCTACGAGCAGTACTTC
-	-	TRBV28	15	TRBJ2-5	CASSLPSQPRETQYF	TGTGCCAGCAGCCTACCCTCCCAGCCTCGGGAGACCCAGTACTTC
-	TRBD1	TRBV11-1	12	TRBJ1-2	CASSWTGSGYTF	TGTGCCAGCAGCTGGACAGGGTCCGGCTACACCTTC
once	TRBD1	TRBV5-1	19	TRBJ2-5	CASSLPLLSDRGLGETQYF	TGCGCCAGCAGCTTACCCCTCCTATCTGACAGGGGGCTCGGAGAGACCCAGTACTTC
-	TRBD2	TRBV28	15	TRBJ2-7	CASSPLAVHSYEQYF	TGTGCCAGCAGTCCCCTAGCGGTTCATTCCTACGAGCAGTACTTC
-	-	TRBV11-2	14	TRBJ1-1	CASSLIQGNTEAFF	TGTGCCAGCAGCTTGATACAGGGAAACACTGAAGCTTTCTTT
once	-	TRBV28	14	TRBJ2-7	CASSPGMPSYEQYF	TGTGCCAGCAGTCCCGGGATGCCCTCCTACGAGCAGTACTTC
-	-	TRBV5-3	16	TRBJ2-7	CARSPGVAVNSYEQYF	TGTGCCAGAAGCCCCGGAGTCGCGGTAAACTCCTACGAGCAGTACTTC
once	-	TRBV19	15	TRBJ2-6	CASRYRAPPANVLTF	TGTGCCAGTAGATACAGGGCGCCCCCGGCCAACGTCCTGACTTTC
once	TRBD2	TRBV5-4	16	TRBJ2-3	CASHGGGRGSTDTQYF	TGTGCCAGCCATGGGGGCGGGAGGGGAAGCACAGATACGCAGTATTTT
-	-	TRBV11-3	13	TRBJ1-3	CASSPQYGNTIYF	TGTGCCAGCAGCCCACAGTACGGAAACACCATATATTTT
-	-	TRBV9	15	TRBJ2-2	CASSSPLGGSGELFF	TGTGCCAGCAGCTCTCCTCTGGGGGGCAGCGGGGAGCTGTTTTTT
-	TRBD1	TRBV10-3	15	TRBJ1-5	CAISESTGQNQPQHF	TGTGCCATCAGTGAGTCAACGGGACAGAATCAGCCCCAGCATTTT